Shown below are 13 T cell receptor beta chains from a single sample sequenced in a study of blood T cell repertoires in COVID-19. Measured with immunoSEQ multiplex PCR; TCRdb has only the in-frame clones, and not every one. Of about 80,000 clones in the sample, less than 85% are singletons; the top ten hold 15% to 20%. The sequencing sample was made of peripheral blood. These receptors were collected from a man aged 65-85 years with active or convalescent COVID-19.

The chain uses TRBV11-2 and TRBJ2-7; TRBD2 might be the D (5 bases). In germline, CDR1 is SGHAT, CDR2 FQNNGV. The CDR3 runs 14 residues. Trimming removed 0 bases from V and 6 bases from J, with 12 bases in between. CDR3 sequence reads: CASSLEVAWGEQYF. The CDR3 DNA reads as TGTGCCAGCAGCTTAGAAGTAGCGTGGGGCGAGCAGTACTTC.

V usage is TRBV7-2 and J usage is TRBJ1-6; possibly TRBD1 for D (5 bases). Trimming took off 3 bases at V and 6 bases at J, with 18 bases between the two ends. CDR1 SGHTA and CDR2 FQGNSA come from the germline V gene. The CDR3 length is 17 residues. The CDR3 coding sequence is TGTGCCAGCAGCTTCCCGAGGGGAGGGGACTTTAATTCACCCCTCCACTTT. Residues: CASSFPRGGDFNSPLHF.

The chain has TRBV6-2 or TRBV6-3 and TRBJ2-7; the D gene is possibly TRBD2 (6 bases). With 0 bases removed from V and 4 bases from J, the gap between germline ends came to 7 bases. The CDR3 is 13 amino acids. From germline, CDR1 is MNHEY and CDR2 SVGEGT. CDR3 bases: TGTGCCAGCAGTTACTCGGAGGGGTACGAGCAGTACTTC. As protein: CASSYSEGYEQYF.

This clone occurred a few times. The genes are TRBV28 and TRBJ1-5; weak D call: TRBD1 (6 bases). The CDR3 covers 14 residues. Germline CDR1 MDHEN, CDR2 SYDVKM. V shed 6 bases and J shed 7 bases, with 16 bases lying between them. CDR3: CASRTQGSEQPQHF. As DNA, the CDR3 is TGTGCCAGCAGGACTCAGGGGAGCGAGCAGCCCCAGCATTTT.

This clone was recorded a few times. This rearrangement joins TRBV5-6 to TRBJ2-7; D might be TRBD1 (5 bases). The CDR3 extends over 15 amino acids. Germline values: CDR1 SGHDT, CDR2 YYEEEE. The ends were cut back, 3 bases at V and 1 base at J, with 14 bases in the middle. This chain's CDR3 is CASSYPVTDSYEQYF. CDR3 DNA: TGTGCCAGCAGCTACCCGGTGACAGATTCCTACGAGCAGTACTTC.

The chain joins TRBV4-1 to TRBJ2-5, with D perhaps matching TRBD1 (6 bases). The CDR3 loop spans 14 amino acids. CDR1 and CDR2 from the germline V gene are MGHRA and YSYEKL. V was pared by 4 bases and J by 5 bases, with 14 bases between. This CDR3 reads CASSPRDQGETQYF. In DNA, the CDR3 is TGCGCCAGCAGCCCAAGAGACCAGGGGGAGACCCAGTACTTC.

CDR3 DNA: TGTGCCAGCAGCTACAATCACGGGACTAGCGGGCCAAACGAGCAGTACTTC. Translation gives CASSYNHGTSGPNEQYF. The chain is built from TRBV9 and TRBJ2-7, with 12 nucleotides matching TRBD2. CDR1 is SGDLS and CDR2 is YYNGEE in the germline V gene. The V gene end was trimmed by 4 bases and the J gene end by 5 bases; junction bases not matched to a gene: 13. CDR3 size: 17 residues.

The chain combines TRBV29-1 with TRBJ1-6, with a tentative D call TRBD1 (6 bases). The V gene's germline CDR1 is SQVTM and CDR2 ANQGSEA. The CDR3 contains 14 residues. Trimming took 6 bases from V and 9 from J, leaving 18 bases between them. CDR3 residues: CSVALPGHFSPLHF. The CDR3 coding sequence is TGCAGCGTGGCCTTACCGGGACACTTTTCACCCCTCCACTTT.

V is TRBV5-1 and J is TRBJ2-5; D is possibly TRBD1 (5 bases). CDR3 size: 13 residues. Germline V gives CDR1 SGHRS, CDR2 YFSETQ. The V end was cut by 0 bases, the J end by 4 bases, with 7 bases between. As DNA, the CDR3 is TGCGCCAGCAGCTTGGTAAGGGGAGAGACCCAGTACTTC. The encoded protein is CASSLVRGETQYF. The full variable domain, rest sourced from reference TRBV5-1 and TRBJ2-5, is KAGVTQTPRYLIKTRGQQVTLSCSPISGHRSVSWYQQTPGQGLQFLFEYFSETQRNKGNFPGRFSGRQFSNSRSEMNVSTLELGDSALYLCASSLVRGETQYFGPGTRLLVL.

This clone is medium-sized. The chain carries TRBV27 and TRBJ2-1; 7 nucleotides line up with TRBD2. The V gene's germline CDR1 is MNHEY and CDR2 SMNVEV (reference sequence). CDR3 size: 15 residues. V was pared by 6 bases and J by 0 bases, with 5 bases of the junction left unmatched. The CDR3 DNA sequence: TGTGCCAGCAGCTTGGGGGGGAGCTCCTACAATGAGCAGTTCTTC. Translated: CASSLGGSSYNEQFF.

About this clone itself: The sample holds other DNA sequences that translate to the same CDR3. The V call is TRBV3-1 (or the pseudogene TRBV3-2), the J call TRBJ2-1; 8 positions match TRBD2. Losses at the gene ends were 0 bases for V and 4 bases for J; bases not matched to a gene: 2. This CDR3 region has 15 residues. Germline loops: CDR1 LGHDT, CDR2 YNNKEL (reference sequence). The CDR3 nucleotides are TGTGCCAGCAGCCAAGATTCGGGGGGGTACAATGAGCAGTTCTTC. It yields the protein CASSQDSGGYNEQFF.

The J gene is TRBJ2-1, the V gene TRBV19, with TRBD1 as a possible D gene (6 bases). V lost 5 bases, J lost 2 bases, and 16 bases lay in between. Per germline, CDR1 LNHDA and CDR2 SQIVND (reference sequence). The CDR3 is made up of 16 amino acids. Here the CDR3 reads CASSGTPFGTYNEQFF. The CDR3 coding sequence is TGTGCCAGTAGTGGGACACCTTTTGGCACCTACAATGAGCAGTTCTTC.

The rearrangement uses TRBV19 and TRBJ1-3; no reliable D call. CDR3 size: 13 residues. From germline, CDR1 is LNHDA and CDR2 SQIVND (reference sequence). V lost 7 bases and J lost 2, with 9 bases in between. The CDR3 loop reads CASNGGAGNTIYF. The DNA for the CDR3 is TGTGCCAGTAATGGCGGCGCTGGAAACACCATATATTTT.